This is a list of T cell receptor beta chains from one sample in a study of shared clonotypes between healthy human individuals. Only in-frame clones appear in the TCRdb table, and some are missing; sequencing was by immunoSEQ multiplex PCR. The data contain about 2.1 million clones, just over 90% of them singletons. Input material: naive CD8+ T cells from PBMCs. The origin of the receptors is a man aged 18 to 30 in good health. Some clones in this sample may be carry-over from other donors' samples. Both conserved end residues are part of each CDR3. The D gene is left open where the match is weak. The size field is filled for only some rows; it gives once, few, many or a size class.

D: -
J: TRBJ2-1
size: -
V: TRBV30
DNA: TGTGCCTGGAGTGTACCTACCGAGAGCTCCTACAATGAGCAGTTCTTC
CDR3: CAWSVPTESSYNEQFF

D: -
J: TRBJ1-3
size: -
V: TRBV6-5
DNA: TGTGCCAGCAGTTACTCAGGGGGCTCTGGAAACACCATATATTTT
CDR3: CASSYSGGSGNTIYF

D: -
J: TRBJ2-2
size: -
V: TRBV4-2
DNA: TGTGCCAGCAGCTACGACGACACCGGGGAGCTGTTTTTT
CDR3: CASSYDDTGELFF

D: -
J: TRBJ1-3
size: -
V: TRBV5-6
DNA: TGTGCCAGCAGCTGGGGAACAGCGATGGGTTCTGGAAACACCATATATTTT
CDR3: CASSWGTAMGSGNTIYF

D: TRBD1
J: TRBJ2-7
size: -
V: TRBV5-1
DNA: TGCGCCAGCAGCTCGCGGACAGGGAATGACGAGCAGTACTTC
CDR3: CASSSRTGNDEQYF

D: -
J: TRBJ1-2
size: -
V: TRBV7-9
DNA: TGTGCCAGCAGCTTAGACGTTGCAGGGTTGGATGGCTACACCTTC
CDR3: CASSLDVAGLDGYTF

D: TRBD1
J: TRBJ1-3
size: -
V: TRBV5-1
DNA: TGCGCCAGCAGCTCTAACGGACAGGCCCCGGTTGGAAACACCATATATTTT
CDR3: CASSSNGQAPVGNTIYF

D: -
J: TRBJ1-5
size: -
V: TRBV30
DNA: TGTGCCTGGAGTGCCCCACTGGGGGCTCAGCCCCAGCATTTT
CDR3: CAWSAPLGAQPQHF

D: -
J: TRBJ2-7
size: -
V: TRBV11-2
DNA: TGTGCCAGCAGCTTATCGGGTGGATTATACGAGCAGTACTTC
CDR3: CASSLSGGLYEQYF

D: -
J: TRBJ2-6
size: -
V: TRBV4-3
DNA: TGCGCCAGCAGCCAAGACGGTACACTAACGGGGGCCAACGTCCTGACTTTC
CDR3: CASSQDGTLTGANVLTF

D: -
J: TRBJ1-1
size: few
V: TRBV9
DNA: TGTGCCAGCAGCACGGGGATGAACACTGAAGCTTTCTTT
CDR3: CASSTGMNTEAFF

D: TRBD2
J: TRBJ2-3
size: -
V: TRBV9
DNA: TGTGCCAGCAGCCGGGAGGGGGAAGATACGCAGTATTTT
CDR3: CASSREGEDTQYF

D: TRBD1
J: TRBJ1-1
size: -
V: TRBV7-9
DNA: TGTGCCAGCAGCAGGACCTGGACAGGGGGCCCGAACACTGAAGCTTTCTTT
CDR3: CASSRTWTGGPNTEAFF

D: -
J: TRBJ2-3
size: -
V: TRBV9
DNA: TGTGCCAGCAGCGGCGGGTTGGGTACGCAGTATTTT
CDR3: CASSGGLGTQYF

D: -
J: TRBJ2-2
size: -
V: TRBV13
DNA: TGTGCCAGCAGCTTAGGGAGAGGGGGGGAGCTGTTTTTT
CDR3: CASSLGRGGELFF

D: -
J: TRBJ2-1
size: -
V: TRBV5-1
DNA: TGCGCCAGCAGCTTAACCGGAAATGAGCAGTTCTTC
CDR3: CASSLTGNEQFF

D: TRBD1
J: TRBJ1-2
size: -
V: TRBV29-1
DNA: TGCAGCGTTGCCCAGGGGGCGGGGGGCTACACCTTC
CDR3: CSVAQGAGGYTF

D: -
J: TRBJ2-7
size: -
V: TRBV5-1
DNA: TGCGCCAGCAGCTTGGCCACTCTAACCTACTCCTACGAGCAGTACTTC
CDR3: CASSLATLTYSYEQYF

D: TRBD2
J: TRBJ2-1
size: -
V: TRBV7-6
DNA: TGTGCCAGCAGCTCCGGGACTAGCTCCTACAATGAGCAGTTCTTC
CDR3: CASSSGTSSYNEQFF

D: TRBD1
J: TRBJ1-2
size: -
V: TRBV9
DNA: TGTGCCAGCAGCGGAAGGGACGCAAGGGACAGATACTATGGCTACACCTTC
CDR3: CASSGRDARDRYYGYTF

D: TRBD2
J: TRBJ2-1
size: -
V: TRBV27
DNA: TGTGCCAGCAGTTTAGGGGGAGGGCCCGGGCAGTTCTTC
CDR3: CASSLGGGPGQFF

D: TRBD2
J: TRBJ2-3
size: -
V: TRBV7-9
DNA: TGTGCCAGCAGCCCGCGGACTAGCGGGAAAACAGATACGCAGTATTTT
CDR3: CASSPRTSGKTDTQYF